This T cell receptor beta chain derives from a study of T cells after yellow fever vaccination. Study information: Researchers used CD3, CD45RA, CCR7 and CD95 to sort out EM, EMRA, CM and Tscm memory subsets. Researchers used SMART-Seq v4 Ultra Low Input to prepare fractions that had low cell numbers. Study-wide results and caveats: Peaking faster, on day 5 versus 15, the secondary response was nonetheless weaker.

This CDR3 is 10 amino acids long. V lost 8 bases to trimming and J lost 6 bases, with 4 bases between them. The germline gives CDR1 MDHEN, CDR2 SYDVKM. TCRdb reanalysed the 5' RACE reads using MiXCR and keeps one entry per CDR3 protein. The top ten clones hold roughly 25% of a sample with roughly 30,000 distinct CDR3 sequences, over 5.5% of them seen once. The sequence came from a man between 25 and 39 years old who received the YFV17D yellow fever vaccine. The rearrangement links TRBV28 to TRBJ2-2; no clear D. Specimen: PBMCs, either bulk or a sorted T-cell subset (CD4+, CD8+, memory, or dextramer-sorted; not recorded which), collected on the day of the yellow fever booster vaccination. This chain's CDR3 is CASGPGELFF. The CDR3 DNA is TGTGCCAGCGGACCCGGGGAGCTGTTTTTT.